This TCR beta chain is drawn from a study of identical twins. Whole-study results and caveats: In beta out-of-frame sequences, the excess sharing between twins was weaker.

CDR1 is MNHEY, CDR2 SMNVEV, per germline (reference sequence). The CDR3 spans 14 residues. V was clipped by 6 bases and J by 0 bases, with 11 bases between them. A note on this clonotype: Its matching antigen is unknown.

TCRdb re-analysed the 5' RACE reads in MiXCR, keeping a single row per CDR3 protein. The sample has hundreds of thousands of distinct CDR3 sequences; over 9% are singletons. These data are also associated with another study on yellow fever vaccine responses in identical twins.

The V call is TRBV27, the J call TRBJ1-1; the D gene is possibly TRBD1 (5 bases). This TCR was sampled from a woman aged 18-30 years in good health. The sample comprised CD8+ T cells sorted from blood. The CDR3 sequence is CASRPTDLNTEAFF. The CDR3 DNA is TGTGCCAGCAGACCGACAGACCTGAACACTGAAGCTTTCTTT.